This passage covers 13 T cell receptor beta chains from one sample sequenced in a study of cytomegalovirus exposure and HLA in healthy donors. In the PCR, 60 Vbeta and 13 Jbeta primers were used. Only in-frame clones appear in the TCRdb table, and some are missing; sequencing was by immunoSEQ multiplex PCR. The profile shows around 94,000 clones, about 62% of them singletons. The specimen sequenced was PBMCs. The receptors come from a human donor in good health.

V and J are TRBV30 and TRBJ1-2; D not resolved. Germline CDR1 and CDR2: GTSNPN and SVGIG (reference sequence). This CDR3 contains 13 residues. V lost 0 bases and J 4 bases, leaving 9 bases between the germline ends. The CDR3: CAWSVQPSYGYTF. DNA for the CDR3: TGTGCCTGGAGTGTACAGCCTTCCTATGGCTACACCTTC. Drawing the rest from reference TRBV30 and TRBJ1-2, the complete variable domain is SQTIHQWPATLVQPVGSPLSLECTVEGTSNPNLYWYRQAAGRGLQLLFYSVGIGQISSEVPQNLSASRPQDRQFILSSKKLLLSDSGFYLCAWSVQPSYGYTFGSGTRLTVV.

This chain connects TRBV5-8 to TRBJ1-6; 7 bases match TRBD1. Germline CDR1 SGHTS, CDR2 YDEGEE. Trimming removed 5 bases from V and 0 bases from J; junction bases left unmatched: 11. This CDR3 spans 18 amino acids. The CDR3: CASRPWTGINSYNSPLHF. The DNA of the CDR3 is TGTGCCAGCAGGCCTTGGACAGGCATCAACTCCTATAATTCACCCCTCCACTTT.

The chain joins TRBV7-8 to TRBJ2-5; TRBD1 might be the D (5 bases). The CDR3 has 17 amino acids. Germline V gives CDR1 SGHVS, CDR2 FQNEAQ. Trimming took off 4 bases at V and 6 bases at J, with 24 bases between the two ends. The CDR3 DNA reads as TGTGCCAGCAGCTGGGGCCAGGACCATCCGGTTTTAAAGACCCAGTACTTC. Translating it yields CASSWGQDHPVLKTQYF.

CDR3 in amino acids: CASSRTANTGELFF. As DNA, the CDR3 is TGTGCCAGCAGCAGGACTGCGAACACCGGGGAGCTGTTTTTT. The rearrangement uses TRBV5-4 and TRBJ2-2, with D possibly matching TRBD2 (5 bases). Germline V gives CDR1 SGHNT, CDR2 YYREEE (reference sequence). The length of the CDR3 is 14 residues. V lost 4 bases and J 0 bases, leaving 7 bases between the germline ends.

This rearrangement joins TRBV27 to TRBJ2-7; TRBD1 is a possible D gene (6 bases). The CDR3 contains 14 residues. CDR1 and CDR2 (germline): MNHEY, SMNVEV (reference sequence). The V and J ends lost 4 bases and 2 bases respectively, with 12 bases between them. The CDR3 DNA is TGTGCCAGCAGTTGGACAGTAAATCCCTACGAGCAGTACTTC. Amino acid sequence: CASSWTVNPYEQYF.

Here the CDR3 reads CASSSISVWTEAFF. In DNA, the CDR3 is TGTGCCAGCAGCTCTATAAGTGTGTGGACTGAAGCTTTCTTT. V gene TRBV7-9 combines with J gene TRBJ1-1; D is ambiguous. The CDR3 spans 14 residues. CDR1 and CDR2 (germline): SEHNR, FQNEAQ (reference sequence). Trimming removed 4 bases from V and 5 bases from J, with 14 bases in between.

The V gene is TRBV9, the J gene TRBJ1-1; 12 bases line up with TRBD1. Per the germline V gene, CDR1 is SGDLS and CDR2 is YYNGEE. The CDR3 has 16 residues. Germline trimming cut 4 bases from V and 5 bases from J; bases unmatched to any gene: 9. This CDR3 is CASSPGTGGAGTEAFF. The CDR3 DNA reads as TGTGCCAGCAGCCCCGGGACAGGGGGCGCGGGTACTGAAGCTTTCTTT.

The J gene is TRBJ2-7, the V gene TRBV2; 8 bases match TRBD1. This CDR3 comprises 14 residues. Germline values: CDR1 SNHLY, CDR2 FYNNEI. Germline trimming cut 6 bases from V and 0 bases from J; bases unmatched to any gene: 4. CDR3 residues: CASRRTGNSYEQYF. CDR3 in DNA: TGTGCCAGCAGACGGACAGGGAACTCCTACGAGCAGTACTTC.

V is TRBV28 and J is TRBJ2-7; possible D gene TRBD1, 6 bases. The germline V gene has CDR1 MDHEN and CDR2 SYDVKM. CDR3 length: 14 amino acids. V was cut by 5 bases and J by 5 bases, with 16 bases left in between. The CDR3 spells CASSKGVMRNEQYF. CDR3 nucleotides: TGTGCCAGCAGTAAGGGGGTAATGAGAAACGAGCAGTACTTC.

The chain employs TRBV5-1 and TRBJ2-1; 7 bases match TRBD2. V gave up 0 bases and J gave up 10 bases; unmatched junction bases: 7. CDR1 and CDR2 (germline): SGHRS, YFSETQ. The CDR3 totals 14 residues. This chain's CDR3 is CASSLEKGRVEQFF. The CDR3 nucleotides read TGCGCCAGCAGCTTGGAGAAGGGGAGGGTAGAGCAGTTCTTC.

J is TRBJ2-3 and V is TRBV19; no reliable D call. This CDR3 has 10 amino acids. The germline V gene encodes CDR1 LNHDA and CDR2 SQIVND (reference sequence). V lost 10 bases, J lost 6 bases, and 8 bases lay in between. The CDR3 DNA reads TGTGCCACCGCGCGGGATACGCAGTATTTT. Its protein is CATARDTQYF.

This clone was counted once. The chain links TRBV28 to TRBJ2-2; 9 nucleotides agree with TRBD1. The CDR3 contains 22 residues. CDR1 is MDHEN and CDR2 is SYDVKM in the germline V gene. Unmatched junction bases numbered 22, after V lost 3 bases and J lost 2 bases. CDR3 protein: CASSLVVPKITGQGHNTGELFF. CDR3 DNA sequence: TGTGCCAGCAGTTTGGTGGTTCCTAAAATCACCGGACAGGGGCACAACACCGGGGAGCTGTTTTTT. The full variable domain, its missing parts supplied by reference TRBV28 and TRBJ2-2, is DVKVTQSSRYLVKRTGEKVFLECVQDMDHENMFWYRQDPGLGLRLIYFSYDVKMKEKGDIPEGYSVSREKKERFSLILESASTNQTSMYLCASSLVVPKITGQGHNTGELFFGEGSRLTVL.

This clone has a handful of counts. The CDR3 DNA reads as TGTGCCAGCAGCGTAGTTCCGGAGGTAGAAGCTTTCTTT. Translated, it gives CASSVVPEVEAFF. The V and J genes are TRBV9 and TRBJ1-1; D remains ambiguous. The germline V gene has CDR1 SGDLS and CDR2 YYNGEE. V was cut by 0 bases and J by 8 bases, with 11 bases left in between. The CDR3 runs 13 residues.